These 25 T cell receptor beta chains came from one sample sequenced in a study of shared clonotypes between healthy human individuals. The repertoire was sequenced with immunoSEQ multiplex PCR; TCRdb's copy has only in-frame clones and lacks some. The table records some 2,000,000 clones, over 85% of them present only once. CD45RO-negative cells were positively selected for CCR7, leaving out terminally differentiated effector memory CD45RA+ cells. What was sequenced was naive CD8+ T cells sorted from blood. These receptors were obtained from a man younger than 30 in good health.

This chain joins TRBV30 and TRBJ2-1, with TRBD2 as a possible D gene (5 bases). The ends were cut back, 0 bases at V and 9 bases at J, with 9 bases in the middle. The germline CDR1 and CDR2 sequences are GTSNPN and SVGIG (reference sequence). The CDR3 spans 12 residues. This CDR3 is CAWSVGGFEQFF. The DNA for the CDR3 is TGTGCCTGGAGTGTAGGAGGTTTTGAGCAGTTCTTC.

The chain uses TRBV5-6 and TRBJ1-1; D unresolved. CDR1 and CDR2 (germline): SGHDT, YYEEEE. The germline V and J ends were trimmed by 0 bases and 5 bases, with 8 bases remaining between them. The CDR3 has 13 amino acids. The CDR3 nucleotides read TGTGCCAGCAGCTTGGACCCCTCAACTGAAGCTTTCTTT. This encodes CASSLDPSTEAFF. Complete variable domain (other parts from reference TRBV5-6 and TRBJ1-1): DAGVTQSPTHLIKTRGQQVTLRCSPKSGHDTVSWYQQALGQGPQFIFQYYEEEERQRGNFPDRFSGHQFPNYSSELNVNALLLGDSALYLCASSLDPSTEAFFGQGTRLTVV.

The rearrangement uses TRBV10-3 and TRBJ1-5, with D perhaps matching TRBD1 (5 bases). CDR1 and CDR2 (germline): ENHRY, SYGVKD. This CDR3 is built from 15 residues. Trimming shortened V by 3 bases and J by 2 bases, and 11 bases separated the two germline ends. The CDR3 spells CAISEEDMGNQPQHF. CDR3 bases: TGTGCCATCAGTGAAGAGGACATGGGCAATCAGCCCCAGCATTTT.

The V gene is TRBV2, the J gene TRBJ2-5, with D possibly TRBD1 on 6 matching bases. The germline gives CDR1 SNHLY, CDR2 FYNNEI. This CDR3 is built from 13 residues. Trimming took 5 bases from V and 7 from J, leaving 14 bases between them. The CDR3 is CASSQGGEGTQYF. The DNA for the CDR3 is TGTGCCAGCAGTCAAGGGGGTGAGGGGACCCAGTACTTC.

The chain combines TRBV29-1 with TRBJ1-2; possibly TRBD1 for D (5 bases). This CDR3 comprises 15 residues. V lost 0 bases, J lost 7 bases, and 18 bases lay in between. Per the germline V gene, CDR1 is SQVTM and CDR2 is ANQGSEA. In DNA, the CDR3 is TGCAGCGTTGAAGATCTTCAATGGGGACTTGGTGGCTACACCTTC. Encoded protein: CSVEDLQWGLGGYTF.

The chain links TRBV9 to TRBJ2-1; TRBD2 agrees at 8 bases. Germline CDR1 and CDR2: SGDLS and YYNGEE. Trimming at V came to 3 bases and at J to 0 bases, leaving 5 bases not matched to a gene. The CDR3 consists of 16 residues. The CDR3 bases are TGTGCCAGCAGCGAGTGGGGGACTAGCTCCTACAATGAGCAGTTCTTC. Its protein product is CASSEWGTSSYNEQFF.

The V and J genes are TRBV11-2 and TRBJ2-1; weak D call: TRBD2 (5 bases). The CDR3 has 15 residues. From germline, CDR1 is SGHAT and CDR2 FQNNGV. V was pared by 4 bases and J by 6 bases, with 16 bases between. The CDR3 reads CASSWSFGESNEQFF. In DNA form, the CDR3 reads TGTGCCAGCAGCTGGTCTTTCGGGGAATCCAATGAGCAGTTCTTC. Based on the CDR3 plus reference TRBV11-2 and TRBJ2-1, the full variable domain is EAGVAQSPRYKIIEKRQSVAFWCNPISGHATLYWYQQILGQGPKLLIQFQNNGVVDDSQLPKDRFSAERLKGVDSTLKIQPAKLEDSAVYLCASSWSFGESNEQFFGPGTRLTVL.

This sequence joins TRBV4-1 and TRBJ2-3, with 7 bases matching TRBD2. The CDR3 sequence is 16 residues long. The junction had 4 bases not matched to a gene; V was cut back by 0 bases and J by 1 base. Per the germline V gene, CDR1 is MGHRA and CDR2 is YSYEKL. The CDR3 protein is CASSQDSGRGTDTQYF. CDR3 DNA: TGCGCCAGCAGCCAAGATTCGGGGAGGGGCACAGATACGCAGTATTTT.

V usage is TRBV13 and J usage is TRBJ1-1, with 10 bases aligning to TRBD1. This CDR3 region has 15 residues. V shed 6 bases, J shed 4 bases, and the junction held 8 bases outside the gene matches. Germline V CDR1 and CDR2: PRHDT, FYEKMQ (reference sequence). The CDR3 nucleotides are TGTGCCAGCAGACCTGACAGGGGGCTAGGCACTGAAGCTTTCTTT. Translating it yields CASRPDRGLGTEAFF.

The rearrangement links TRBV30 to TRBJ1-1; D possibly corresponds to TRBD1 (5 bases). The CDR3 is 13 residues long. The V end lost 3 bases, the J end lost 3 bases, and 11 bases lay between the germline ends. Germline lookup yields CDR1 GTSNPN and CDR2 SVGIG (reference sequence). This chain's CDR3 is CAWRDLGDTEAFF. CDR3 nucleotide sequence: TGTGCCTGGAGGGACCTGGGGGACACTGAAGCTTTCTTT.

About this clone itself: Other DNA sequences in the sample encode the same CDR3. The J gene is TRBJ2-7, the V gene TRBV7-2; 7 bases fit TRBD2. V gave up 3 bases and J gave up 0 bases; unmatched junction bases: 2. The CDR3 is 14 amino acids. The germline V gene encodes CDR1 SGHTA and CDR2 FQGNSA. This chain's CDR3 is CASSFSGPSYEQYF. DNA of the CDR3: TGTGCCAGCAGCTTTAGCGGGCCCTCCTACGAGCAGTACTTC. Filled out from reference TRBV7-2 and TRBJ2-7, the complete variable domain reads GAGVSQSPSNKVTEKGKDVELRCDPISGHTALYWYRQSLGQGLEFLIYFQGNSAPDKSGLPSDRFSAERTGGSVSTLTIQRTQQEDSAVYLCASSFSGPSYEQYFGPGTRLTVT.

Notes on this clone: The sample has other DNA sequences that encode this CDR3 too. The chain links TRBV9 to TRBJ2-2; 7 nucleotides line up with TRBD2. Germline CDR1 is SGDLS and CDR2 is YYNGEE. The CDR3 runs 16 residues. The V gene end was trimmed by 0 bases and the J gene end by 2 bases; junction bases not matched to a gene: 4. The CDR3 nucleotides read TGTGCCAGCAGCGTAGACGGGGGGACTAACACCGGGGAGCTGTTTTTT. This sequence encodes CASSVDGGTNTGELFF.

A single count supports this clone. The gene calls are TRBV7-9 and TRBJ2-7; D gene uncertain. This CDR3 contains 12 residues. Germline-derived CDR1 and CDR2 are SEHNR and FQNEAQ (reference sequence). Trimming stripped 5 bases from V and 2 bases from J, with 7 bases between. The CDR3 region has the DNA TGTGCCAGCAGCGTAGACACCTACGAGCAGTACTTC. Its protein product is CASSVDTYEQYF.

The V call is TRBV6-5, the J call TRBJ1-6; weak D call: TRBD1 (6 bases). Trimming took 8 bases from V and 0 from J, leaving 11 bases between them. Germline V gene sequence: CDR1 MNHEY, CDR2 SVGAGI. The CDR3 extends over 15 amino acids. Here the CDR3 DNA reads TGTGCCAGCCGCGACAGGAGCTCCTATAATTCACCCCTCCACTTT. Its translation is CASRDRSSYNSPLHF.

Of note for this clone: The same CDR3 also results from other DNA sequences found in this sample. The chain is built from TRBV5-4 and TRBJ2-7; 11 bases line up with TRBD2. Looked up from germline, CDR1 is SGHNT and CDR2 is YYREEE (reference sequence). V was clipped by 0 bases and J by 6 bases; unmatched bases: 2. The CDR3 totals 14 residues. CDR3 protein: CASSLGLAGGEQYF. The CDR3 bases are TGTGCCAGCAGCTTGGGCCTAGCGGGAGGCGAGCAGTACTTC.

The gene calls are TRBV6-6 and TRBJ2-3; 8 bases map to TRBD2. CDR3 length equals 15 residues. Germline V lookup: CDR1 MNHNY, CDR2 SVGAGI (reference sequence). J lost 2 bases, V lost 8 bases, and 9 bases had no gene match. CDR3 amino acids: CASESIAGNTDTQYF. CDR3 DNA: TGTGCCAGCGAATCGATAGCGGGAAACACAGATACGCAGTATTTT.

This clone was detected once. The chain carries TRBV5-6 and TRBJ2-7, with 10 bases that match TRBD2. The germline CDR1 and CDR2 sequences are SGHDT and YYEEEE. Trimming removed 5 bases from V and 5 bases from J; junction bases left unmatched: 7. The CDR3 has 14 residues. This chain's CDR3 is CASRLTSGVHEQYF. CDR3 DNA: TGTGCCAGCAGACTCACTAGCGGGGTACACGAGCAGTACTTC.

The rearrangement links TRBV7-4 to TRBJ2-7; D remains unclear. This CDR3 has 12 residues. V dropped 1 base and J dropped 5 bases, with 6 bases sitting between them. Germline assignment: CDR1 SGHVT and CDR2 SQSDAQ. DNA for the CDR3: TGTGCCAGCAGCTTAGATCCGCACGAGCAGTACTTC. This translates into CASSLDPHEQYF.

This chain joins TRBV5-1 and TRBJ2-1; unclear D gene. Germline V gives CDR1 SGHRS, CDR2 YFSETQ. V lost 0 bases, J lost 0 bases, and 16 bases lay in between. The CDR3 covers 18 residues. Here the CDR3 DNA reads TGCGCCAGCAGCTTGGTAGTCTGGGGTGATGGCTCCTACAATGAGCAGTTCTTC. Translated: CASSLVVWGDGSYNEQFF.

On this clone: This sample also contains other DNA sequences that code for the same CDR3. The rearrangement joins TRBV27 to TRBJ2-7; no clear D. CDR3 size: 13 residues. Germline-derived CDR1 and CDR2 are MNHEY and SMNVEV (reference sequence). Trimming pared 2 bases from V and 1 base from J, leaving 6 bases between. The CDR3 coding sequence is TGTGCCAGCAGTTTACTGGAGTCCTACGAGCAGTACTTC. Translated: CASSLLESYEQYF.

This chain links TRBV7-2 with TRBJ2-3, with D possibly matching TRBD1 (6 bases). The CDR3 sequence is 16 residues long. Trimming took off 7 bases at V and 0 bases at J, with 17 bases between the two ends. Germline V gene data show CDR1 as SGHTA and CDR2 as FQGNSA. CDR3 DNA sequence: TGTGCCAGCACCCCAACCCCAGGGGACAGCACAGATACGCAGTATTTT. Protein sequence: CASTPTPGDSTDTQYF.

The chain links TRBV6-5 to TRBJ2-7; perhaps TRBD1 as D (5 bases). V was clipped by 6 bases and J by 0 bases, with 9 bases between them. The CDR3 totals 13 residues. Germline assignment: CDR1 MNHEY and CDR2 SVGAGI. The CDR3 nucleotides read TGTGCCAGCAGGCACAGGAGCTCCTACGAGCAGTACTTC. This codes for CASRHRSSYEQYF.

This chain connects TRBV19 to TRBJ1-1; D gene unclear. The CDR3 is 13 residues long. Germline CDR1 LNHDA, CDR2 SQIVND (reference sequence). V lost 7 bases to trimming and J lost 4 bases, with 13 bases between them. CDR3 sequence (DNA): TGTGCCAGTATCAACTGGCCGGGCACTGAAGCTTTCTTT. Its translation: CASINWPGTEAFF.

The table lists this clone with a count of one. The chain employs TRBV6-4 and TRBJ1-2, with 8 bases matching TRBD1. Per germline, CDR1 MRHNA and CDR2 SNTAGT. CDR3 size: 15 residues. V shed 3 bases and J 7 bases; nucleotides not matched to a gene: 10. For the CDR3, the DNA is TGTGCCAGCAGTGAGCGCGACAGGGGAGGGGGTGGCTACACCTTC. Amino acid sequence: CASSERDRGGGGYTF.

Details on this clone: This same CDR3 is encoded by further DNA sequences in the sample. The chain links TRBV19 to TRBJ1-2; D unclear. Germline V gives CDR1 LNHDA, CDR2 SQIVND (reference sequence). The CDR3 contains 13 residues. Between the trimmed V and J ends, which lost 6 bases and 4 bases, there was a span of 12 bases. Here the CDR3 reads CASSPGRTYGYTF. CDR3 sequence (DNA): TGTGCCAGTAGCCCTGGGAGGACCTATGGCTACACCTTC.